These 8 T cell receptor beta chains were sequenced from one sample in a study of blood T cell repertoires in COVID-19. TCRdb's table, derived via immunoSEQ multiplex PCR, lists solely in-frame clones and lacks some. This table holds around 320,000 clones, about 91% found once. Material for sequencing was peripheral blood. These receptors all come from a woman aged 25 to 45 who had recovered from COVID-19.

The rearrangement joins TRBV9 to TRBJ2-1; 10 bases agree with TRBD2. The germline gives CDR1 SGDLS, CDR2 YYNGEE. The CDR3 length is 15 residues. J gave up 7 bases and V 3 bases, and 7 bases lay outside the gene matches. The CDR3 protein is CASSEGSGLANEQFF. DNA for the CDR3: TGTGCCAGCAGCGAGGGATCGGGACTAGCGAATGAGCAGTTCTTC.

The chain recombines TRBV9 with TRBJ2-7, with a tentative D call TRBD1 (5 bases). This CDR3 has 13 amino acids. Trimming stripped 3 bases from V and 6 bases from J, with 13 bases between. Germline CDR1 SGDLS, CDR2 YYNGEE. The CDR3, as DNA: TGTGCCAGCAGCGATTATCAGGGTGGCGAGCAGTACTTC. Protein sequence: CASSDYQGGEQYF. Looking up the rest from reference TRBV9 and TRBJ2-7 gives the full variable domain: DSGVTQTPKHLITATGQRVTLRCSPRSGDLSVYWYQQSLDQGLQFLIQYYNGEERAKGNILERFSAQQFPDLHSELNLSSLELGDSALYFCASSDYQGGEQYFGPGTRLTVT.

The chain combines TRBV4-1 with TRBJ1-5; a possible D gene is TRBD1 (5 bases). V lost 1 base and J lost 2, with 15 bases in between. The CDR3 contains 17 residues. Germline loops: CDR1 MGHRA, CDR2 YSYEKL. The CDR3 sequence: CASSQAWGGPRNQPQHF. CDR3 nucleotides: TGCGCCAGCAGCCAAGCTTGGGGGGGACCGCGCAATCAGCCCCAGCATTTT.

The chain joins TRBV28 to TRBJ1-2; 8 positions agree with TRBD1. There are 14 residues in the CDR3. V was clipped by 2 bases and J by 8 bases; unmatched bases: 7. Looked up from germline, CDR1 is MDHEN and CDR2 is SYDVKM. The chain's CDR3 is CASSLVWTGNGYTF. The CDR3 coding sequence is TGTGCCAGCAGTTTAGTTTGGACAGGGAACGGCTACACCTTC.

V gene TRBV5-1 combines with J gene TRBJ1-1; possibly TRBD1 for D (5 bases). The V end lost 5 bases, the J end lost 5 bases, and 16 bases lay between the germline ends. The CDR3 runs to 14 residues. Germline assignment: CDR1 SGHRS and CDR2 YFSETQ. CDR3 bases: TGCGCCAGCAGGGTAGGCCAGGGAGGAACTGAAGCTTTCTTT. Amino acid sequence: CASRVGQGGTEAFF. Based on the CDR3 plus reference TRBV5-1 and TRBJ1-1, the full variable domain is KAGVTQTPRYLIKTRGQQVTLSCSPISGHRSVSWYQQTPGQGLQFLFEYFSETQRNKGNFPGRFSGRQFSNSRSEMNVSTLELGDSALYLCASRVGQGGTEAFFGQGTRLTVV.

The CDR3 reads CASSPLDRAPHEQYF. CDR3 nucleotide sequence: TGTGCCAGCAGTCCCTTAGACAGGGCGCCCCACGAGCAGTACTTC. This chain connects TRBV28 to TRBJ2-7; TRBD1 matches at 7 bases. This CDR3 has 15 residues. V was pared by 5 bases and J by 5 bases, with 12 bases of the junction left unmatched. Germline V gene lookup returns CDR1 MDHEN and CDR2 SYDVKM.

V gene TRBV30 combines with J gene TRBJ2-2; TRBD2 is a possible D gene (6 bases). The CDR3 loop spans 15 amino acids. Germline loops: CDR1 GTSNPN, CDR2 SVGIG (reference sequence). Trimming took 5 bases from V and 0 from J, leaving 13 bases between them. In DNA, the CDR3 is TGTGCCTGGTCTCCGGGACTCCCGAACACCGGGGAGCTGTTTTTT. This sequence encodes CAWSPGLPNTGELFF. Complete variable domain (other parts from reference TRBV30 and TRBJ2-2): SQTIHQWPATLVQPVGSPLSLECTVEGTSNPNLYWYRQAAGRGLQLLFYSVGIGQISSEVPQNLSASRPQDRQFILSSKKLLLSDSGFYLCAWSPGLPNTGELFFGEGSRLTVL.

This chain uses TRBV5-1 with TRBJ2-5; a weak D match, TRBD2 (6 bases). CDR1 is SGHRS and CDR2 is YFSETQ in the germline V gene. V was shortened by 3 bases and J by 5 bases, with 14 bases between the two germline ends. The CDR3 totals 14 residues. The CDR3 reads CASSSYAGHETQYF. The DNA for the CDR3 is TGCGCCAGCAGCTCCTACGCGGGGCACGAGACCCAGTACTTC.